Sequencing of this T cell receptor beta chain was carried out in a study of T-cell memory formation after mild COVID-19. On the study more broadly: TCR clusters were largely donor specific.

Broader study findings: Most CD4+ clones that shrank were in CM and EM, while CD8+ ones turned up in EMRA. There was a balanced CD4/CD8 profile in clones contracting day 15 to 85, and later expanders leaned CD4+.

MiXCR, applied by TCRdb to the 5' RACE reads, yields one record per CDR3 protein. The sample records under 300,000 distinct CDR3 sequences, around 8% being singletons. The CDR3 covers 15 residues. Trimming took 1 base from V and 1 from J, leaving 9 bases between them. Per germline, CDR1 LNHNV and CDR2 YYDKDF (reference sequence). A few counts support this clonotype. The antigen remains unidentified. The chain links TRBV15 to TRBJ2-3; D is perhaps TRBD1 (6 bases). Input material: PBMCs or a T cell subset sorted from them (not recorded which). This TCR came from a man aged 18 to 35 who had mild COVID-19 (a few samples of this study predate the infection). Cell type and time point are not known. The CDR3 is CATSRGWTGTDTQYF. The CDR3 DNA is TGTGCCACCAGCAGAGGTTGGACAGGCACAGATACGCAGTATTTT.